Listed below are T cell receptor beta chains from one sample, sequenced in a study of shared T cell receptors in the human thymus. The assay was immunoSEQ multiplex PCR, and TCRdb's table has in-frame clones only and misses some. The sample includes approximately 580,000 clones, about 84% of them seen just once. This same sample was also taken into another study, of human thymus T cells.

The sample was thymocytes. These receptors originate from a boy less than two years old with a congenital heart defect. The CDR3 runs from the conserved cysteine through the conserved F or W. The D gene is left open where the match is weak. Clone size is not always given. Where it is, it says once, few, many or a class for expanded clones.

cdr3_length	d_call	clone_size	v_call	j_call	cdr3_nt	cdr3_aa
14	TRBD1	NA	TRBV11-2	TRBJ2-7	TGTGCCAGCAGCTCACCACAGGGGGGTTACGAGCAGTACTTC	CASSSPQGGYEQYF
15	TRBD1	NA	TRBV7-9	TRBJ1-1	TGTGCCAGCATCCCGGGAGTAGGGGGCGGCACTGAAGCTTTCTTT	CASIPGVGGGTEAFF
13	NA	NA	TRBV27	TRBJ2-7	TGTGCCAGCAGTCTCGGACTGGGCTACGAGCAGTACTTC	CASSLGLGYEQYF
14	NA	NA	TRBV15	TRBJ2-4	TGTGCCACCAGCGAGGGACACCTTAAAAACATTCAGTACTTC	CATSEGHLKNIQYF
16	NA	few	TRBV11-3	TRBJ2-1	TGTGCCAGCAGCCCGACGGACAGTCCTATTTACAATGAGCAGTTCTTC	CASSPTDSPIYNEQFF
17	TRBD1	few	TRBV5-6	TRBJ1-1	TGTGCCAGCAGCCCGCCAGGGACAGGGGTAAGAAACACTGAAGCTTTCTTT	CASSPPGTGVRNTEAFF
10	NA	once	TRBV20-1	TRBJ1-2	TGCAGTGCTAGAGGAGGGGGCTACACCTTC	CSARGGGYTF
16	TRBD1	NA	TRBV7-8	TRBJ1-2	TGTGCCAGCAGCTTACTTTCCAGGACAGGGAGTCATGGCTACACCTTC	CASSLLSRTGSHGYTF
12	TRBD2	NA	TRBV6-1	TRBJ2-3	TGTGCCAGCAGACGACTAGCGGATACGCAGTATTTT	CASRRLADTQYF
16	TRBD2	NA	TRBV4-2	TRBJ2-7	TGTGCCAGCAGCCAAGATTGGCTAGCGGGAGTCGACGAGCAGTACTTC	CASSQDWLAGVDEQYF
15	TRBD1	NA	TRBV7-9	TRBJ1-2	TGTGCCAGCAGCTTAGGGACAGGGCGCAACTATGGCTACACCTTC	CASSLGTGRNYGYTF
18	NA	NA	TRBV7-9	TRBJ2-3	TGTGCCAGCAGCTTAGAGTCCTACAAGGCGACAACCGCGGATACGCAGTATTTT	CASSLESYKATTADTQYF
13	NA	few	TRBV28	TRBJ1-2	TGTGCCAGCAGTCCGGGGACTAACTATGGCTACACCTTC	CASSPGTNYGYTF
14	TRBD1	NA	TRBV5-1	TRBJ1-2	TGCGCCAGCAGCATTCCGGACAGGGGCTATGGCTACACCTTC	CASSIPDRGYGYTF
14	NA	NA	TRBV6-1	TRBJ2-7	TGTGCCAGCAGTGAAGTTACCTACTCCTACGAGCAGTACTTC	CASSEVTYSYEQYF
16	NA	once	TRBV14	TRBJ1-2	TGTGCCAGCAGCCAGCCTGGGACTTTAGGGAACTATGGCTACACCTTC	CASSQPGTLGNYGYTF
16	NA	NA	TRBV27	TRBJ2-7	TGTGCCAGCAGTTTATCGGCCCTAAATTACTACTACGAGCAGTACTTC	CASSLSALNYYYEQYF
15	NA	NA	TRBV4-3	TRBJ2-5	TGCGCCAGCAGCCAAGATGGACGGGAGCAGGAGACCCAGTACTTC	CASSQDGREQETQYF
15	TRBD1	NA	TRBV11-2	TRBJ2-5	TGTGCCAGCAGCTTACAAACAGGGGCCCAAGAGACCCAGTACTTC	CASSLQTGAQETQYF
19	NA	NA	TRBV4-3	TRBJ1-2	TGCGCCAGCAGCCAAGAGGTTAGGGGCAAGCACCCTGCCAACTATGGCTACACCTTC	CASSQEVRGKHPANYGYTF
16	NA	NA	TRBV30	TRBJ2-4	TGTGCCTGGAGTGGGGGCCAGCGTGAAGCCAAAAACATTCAGTACTTC	CAWSGGQREAKNIQYF
15	NA	NA	TRBV25-1	TRBJ2-2	TGTGCCAGCAGCATCGACCGGCCGGGGACCGGGGAGCTGTTTTTT	CASSIDRPGTGELFF
18	TRBD1	NA	TRBV12-5	TRBJ2-7	TGTGCTAGTGGTTTGGTAGAACTCGAGGGGGACAGGGAGTACGAGCAGTACTTC	CASGLVELEGDREYEQYF
18	NA	NA	TRBV28	TRBJ2-2	TGTGCCAGCAGTTACCAGAGGGAGGTGAGGGGGAACACCGGGGAGCTGTTTTTT	CASSYQREVRGNTGELFF
14	NA	NA	TRBV7-2	TRBJ2-5	TGTGCCAGCAGCTTAGAGACTACCCAAGAGACCCAGTACTTC	CASSLETTQETQYF
15	NA	NA	TRBV27	TRBJ2-7	TGTGCCAGCAGTTGGGGCAGGGATGTCCCCTACGAGCAGTACTTC	CASSWGRDVPYEQYF
13	TRBD1	once	TRBV10-3	TRBJ2-1	TGTGCCATCAGGGACAGGGCGTCAGATGAGCAGTTCTTC	CAIRDRASDEQFF
15	TRBD2	NA	TRBV14	TRBJ2-1	TGTGCCAGCAGCCAAGATGGACGTAGCGGGACTGAGCAGTTCTTC	CASSQDGRSGTEQFF
16	NA	NA	TRBV27	TRBJ1-2	TGTGCCAGCAGTCCCCATCCAGACGGGGTAGATAGGGGCTACACCTTC	CASSPHPDGVDRGYTF
16	TRBD2	NA	TRBV19	TRBJ2-7	TGTGCCAGTAGCAATCTAGCGGGGCCCCGCCCCTACGAGCAGTACTTC	CASSNLAGPRPYEQYF
18	TRBD1	NA	TRBV11-2	TRBJ2-7	TGTGCCAGCAGCTTAGTGGGGGCAGGGGGCACGAGCTCCTACGAGCAGTACTTC	CASSLVGAGGTSSYEQYF
15	NA	NA	TRBV23-1	TRBJ1-1	TGCGCCAGCAGTCAAGAGGGCGGAGAAAACACTGAAGCTTTCTTT	CASSQEGGENTEAFF
17	TRBD1	NA	TRBV7-2	TRBJ2-1	TGTGCCAGCAGCCCACCCCACGAGGGGGCTCCCTACAATGAGCAGTTCTTC	CASSPPHEGAPYNEQFF
17	TRBD2	NA	TRBV5-6	TRBJ2-3	TGTGCCAGCAGCTTGGACGAGGCGGGAGTTCGGCCAGATACGCAGTATTTT	CASSLDEAGVRPDTQYF
18	TRBD2	NA	TRBV11-2	TRBJ2-1	TGTGCCAGCAGCTTAGCACGGGAGGGGAGGATTGGAGAATGTGAGCAGTTCTTC	CASSLAREGRIGECEQFF
14	NA	NA	TRBV30	TRBJ2-7	TGTGCCTGGAGCGTACGTCCCCAAGCCCCCGAGCAGTACTTC	CAWSVRPQAPEQYF
16	TRBD1	NA	TRBV7-9	TRBJ2-7	TGTGCCAGCAGCTGGCTAAAGGGACAGGGGTGCGACGAGCAGTACTTC	CASSWLKGQGCDEQYF
14	TRBD2	NA	TRBV27	TRBJ2-1	TGTGCCAGCAGTCCCCGGATAGCGGGAGATGAGCAGTTCTTC	CASSPRIAGDEQFF
19	TRBD2	NA	TRBV7-9	TRBJ2-1	TGTGCCAGCAGCTTACCTTACAGGGATGGGCGGGAGGGCCTCGGTGAGCAGTTCTTC	CASSLPYRDGREGLGEQFF
15	NA	NA	TRBV6-5	TRBJ2-7	TGTGCCAGCAGTTACTCGAAAGGGACAAGATACGAGCAGTACTTC	CASSYSKGTRYEQYF
14	NA	few	TRBV30	TRBJ1-2	TGTGCCTGGGTGGCGGGACGACCAAACTATGGCTACACCTTC	CAWVAGRPNYGYTF
16	TRBD2	NA	TRBV2	TRBJ2-3	TGTGCCAGCAGGGAACCGACTAGCGGGGACACAGATACGCAGTATTTT	CASREPTSGDTDTQYF
14	NA	NA	TRBV4-1	TRBJ2-1	TGCGCCAGCAGCCAAGGGAGGCTCGCACAGGGTAGGATCTTC	CASSQGRLAQGRIF
15	TRBD2	few	TRBV27	TRBJ2-7	TGTGCCAGCAGTCTCTCTAGCGGGAGGTCCTACGAGCAGTACTTC	CASSLSSGRSYEQYF
16	NA	NA	TRBV9	TRBJ2-1	TGTGCCAGCAGCGTAGGTAACTACCAACCCCCGAAAGGGCAGTTCTTC	CASSVGNYQPPKGQFF
17	TRBD2	NA	TRBV4-1	TRBJ2-7	TGCGCCAGCAGCCTAGGACCAAGGAGCGGGAGGGCCCACGAGCAGTACTTC	CASSLGPRSGRAHEQYF
12	NA	once	TRBV6-6	TRBJ2-7	TGTGCCAGCAGTTCCGGGGGTGATGAGCAGTACTTC	CASSSGGDEQYF
14	TRBD1	few	TRBV7-9	TRBJ1-4	TGTGCCAGCAGTCAAACAGGGGACGATGAAAAACTGTTTTTT	CASSQTGDDEKLFF
14	TRBD1	NA	TRBV27	TRBJ1-5	TGTGCCAGTAGGACAGGCCATAGCAATCAGCCCCAGCATTTT	CASRTGHSNQPQHF
16	NA	NA	TRBV18	TRBJ2-6	TGTGCCAGCTCACCACCGAGGAGCTCTGGGGCCAACGTCCTGACTTTC	CASSPPRSSGANVLTF
15	NA	NA	TRBV27	TRBJ1-4	TGTGCCAGCAGTCCTCTTTACGGGGTTGACGAAAAACTGTTTTTT	CASSPLYGVDEKLFF
13	TRBD2	NA	TRBV5-4	TRBJ2-7	TGTGCCAGCAGCCTCGGGACTAGCGGGAGGGAGTACTTC	CASSLGTSGREYF
16	TRBD1	NA	TRBV4-1	TRBJ1-4	TGCGCCAGCAGCCCTGGGACAGGCGAAATTAATGAAAAACTGTTTTTT	CASSPGTGEINEKLFF
17	TRBD2	NA	TRBV7-9	TRBJ2-7	TGTGCCAGCAGCTTAGAACCTACTAGCGGGCCAACCTACGAGCAGTACTTC	CASSLEPTSGPTYEQYF